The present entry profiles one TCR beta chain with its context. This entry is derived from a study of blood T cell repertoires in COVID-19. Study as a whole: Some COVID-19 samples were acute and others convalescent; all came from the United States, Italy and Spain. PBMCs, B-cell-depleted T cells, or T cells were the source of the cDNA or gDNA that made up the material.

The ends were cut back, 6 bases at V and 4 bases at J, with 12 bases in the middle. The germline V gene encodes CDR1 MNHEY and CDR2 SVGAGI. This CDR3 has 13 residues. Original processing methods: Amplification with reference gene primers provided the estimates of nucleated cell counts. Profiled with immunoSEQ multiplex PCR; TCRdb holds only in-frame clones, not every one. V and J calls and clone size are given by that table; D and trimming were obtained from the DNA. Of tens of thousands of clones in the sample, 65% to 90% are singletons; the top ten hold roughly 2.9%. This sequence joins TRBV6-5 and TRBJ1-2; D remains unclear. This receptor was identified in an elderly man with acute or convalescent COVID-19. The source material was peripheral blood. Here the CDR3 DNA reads TGTGCCAGCAGCCGGACTCAGATCTATGGCTACACCTTC. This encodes CASSRTQIYGYTF.